The sequence of this TCR beta chain was determined in a study of blood T cell repertoires in COVID-19. Profiling relied on immunoSEQ multiplex PCR, and the TCRdb table lists in-frame clones only, not all of them. The sample carries approximately 300,000 clones, 80% to 90% recorded once. In terms of age and location, participants ranged from roughly 18 to 100 years and lived in about 25 US areas. In assigning cohorts, the study relied on participant-reported clinical history. This CDR3 has 13 residues. The V gene's germline CDR1 is SNHLY and CDR2 FYNNEI. V lost 8 bases and J lost 1, with 11 bases in between.

The J gene is TRBJ1-1, the V gene TRBV2; D is perhaps TRBD1 (5 bases). Sequencing used PBMCs or T cells enriched from blood (not recorded which). This receptor was obtained from a woman in her 30s who had recovered from COVID-19. CDR3 coding DNA: TGTGCCAGCTCCCGGGACTGGAACACTGAAGCTTTCTTT. Translating it yields CASSRDWNTEAFF. Full variable domain (rest looked up from reference TRBV2 and TRBJ1-1): EPEVTQTPSHQVTQMGQEVILRCVPISNHLYFYWYRQILGQKVEFLVSFYNNEISEKSEIFDDQFSVERPDGSNFTLKIRSTKLEDSAMYFCASSRDWNTEAFFGQGTRLTVV.